These 26 T cell receptor beta chains were sequenced from one sample in a study of Ad26.COV2.S vaccination and SARS-CoV-2 variants. Data came from immunoSEQ multiplex PCR; TCRdb stores just in-frame clones and leaves some out. The sample includes about 280,000 clones, 70% to 90% of them seen just once. Treatment of the sample: over 15 received Ad26.COV2.S at low or high dose, single or two shots; about 5 received placebo; per-sample allocation not given. Collection of samples fell on day 63 after the first vaccine or placebo injection. Here the sequenced sample was peripheral blood, taken in a trial of Ad26.COV2.S vaccine versus placebo. The source of these receptors is a person between 18 and 59 years old who received the Ad26.COV2.S COVID-19 vaccine or a placebo.

The V and J genes are TRBV25-1 and TRBJ2-1, with D tentatively TRBD2 (6 bases). Trimming pared 4 bases from V and 4 bases from J, leaving 11 bases between. The CDR3 extends over 14 amino acids. Germline CDR1 reads MGHDK; CDR2 reads SYGVNS. CDR3 residues: CASSGAGIYNEQFF. The CDR3 DNA reads TGTGCCAGCAGTGGGGCGGGGATTTACAATGAGCAGTTCTTC.

This clone turned up a few times. This chain joins TRBV20-1 and TRBJ1-1; 9 bases line up with TRBD1. CDR1 and CDR2 (germline): DFQATT, SNEGSKA (reference sequence). The length of the CDR3 is 11 residues. CDR3 bases: TGCAGGGGACAGGGAGGGACTGAAGCTTTCTTT. Protein product: CRGQGGTEAFF.

The V call is TRBV11-2, the J call TRBJ2-4; the match to TRBD1 covers 10 bases. CDR1 is SGHAT and CDR2 is FQNNGV in the germline V gene. With V trimmed by 5 bases and J by 0 bases, 10 bases remained unmatched. The CDR3 is made up of 18 amino acids. CDR3 region: CASSPPLGQGRAKNIQYF. The CDR3 DNA reads TGTGCCAGCAGCCCCCCCTTGGGACAGGGGCGAGCCAAAAACATTCAGTACTTC.

The chain combines TRBV14 with TRBJ2-3; 9 bases line up with TRBD2. CDR1 is SGHDN and CDR2 is FVKESK in the germline V gene. This CDR3 has 17 amino acids. Unmatched junction bases numbered 6, after V lost 2 bases and J lost 0 bases. The CDR3, as DNA: TGTGCCAGCAGCCAAAGTCTAGCGGGGATAAGCACAGATACGCAGTATTTT. This codes for CASSQSLAGISTDTQYF.

V gene TRBV19 combines with J gene TRBJ2-1, with 8 bases lining up with TRBD1. The V segment lost 7 bases and the J segment 6 bases; nucleotides outside the gene matches: 23. This CDR3 region has 19 residues. Germline values: CDR1 LNHDA, CDR2 SQIVND (reference sequence). The CDR3 coding sequence is TGTGCCAGTACCCATCACCGCAGGACAGGGCCATACAATGGCAATGAGCAGTTCTTC. It codes for CASTHHRRTGPYNGNEQFF.

The CDR3 protein is CASSRDGNQPQHF. In DNA, the CDR3 is TGTGCCAGCAGCCGGGACGGAAATCAGCCCCAGCATTTT. The chain couples TRBV6-5 to TRBJ1-5, with TRBD1 as a possible D gene (5 bases). The CDR3 is 13 amino acids. CDR1 is MNHEY, CDR2 SVGAGI, per germline. Deletions cut 6 bases from V and 4 bases from J, with 10 bases between.

The chain recombines TRBV7-9 with TRBJ1-3; possibly TRBD1 for D (6 bases). The CDR3 runs 15 residues. The germline gives CDR1 SEHNR, CDR2 FQNEAQ (reference sequence). The germline V and J ends were trimmed by 6 bases and 2 bases, with 14 bases remaining between them. The CDR3, as DNA: TGTGCCAGCAGTCTACAGGGAGGCCCTGGAAACACCATATATTTT. It is translated as CASSLQGGPGNTIYF.

The chain employs TRBV1 and TRBJ1-1. TRBV1 is tagged as a pseudogene. The CDR3 is 16 residues long. The CDR3 DNA sequence: TGCACCAGCAGCCCCCCTTGGGCGGCGTTTCGGTCTGAAGCTTTCTTT. Its protein is CTSSPPWAAFRSEAFF.

The chain is built from TRBV9 and TRBJ1-1; D is possibly TRBD1 (5 bases). Germline CDR1 and CDR2: SGDLS and YYNGEE. The CDR3 contains 14 residues. The germline V and J ends were trimmed by 0 bases and 5 bases, with 11 bases remaining between them. The CDR3 here is CASSVDQGGTEAFF. CDR3 sequence (DNA): TGTGCCAGCAGCGTAGATCAGGGAGGAACTGAAGCTTTCTTT.

The chain carries TRBV10-2 and TRBJ2-7; D possibly corresponds to TRBD2 (6 bases). V lost 6 bases and J lost 4, with 16 bases in between. The germline CDR1 and CDR2 sequences are WSHSY and SAAADI. The CDR3 consists of 14 residues. CDR3 protein: CASSGTPGSYEQYF. The CDR3 nucleotides read TGCGCCAGCAGCGGGACTCCGGGATCTTACGAGCAGTACTTC.

This chain joins TRBV5-1 and TRBJ1-1, with D perhaps TRBD1 (5 bases). The CDR3 runs 14 residues. Per the germline V gene, CDR1 is SGHRS and CDR2 is YFSETQ. Between the trimmed V and J ends, which lost 4 bases and 4 bases, there was a span of 14 bases. The CDR3 loop is CASSQTRGTTEAFF. The CDR3 bases are TGCGCCAGCAGCCAAACGCGGGGGACCACTGAAGCTTTCTTT.

In DNA form, the CDR3 reads TGCGCCAGCAGCCACCCAAGCGGTAGGAAGACCCAGTACTTC. It encodes CASSHPSGRKTQYF. The V gene is TRBV4-1, the J gene TRBJ2-5; possible D gene TRBD2, 5 bases. Germline CDR1 reads MGHRA; CDR2 reads YSYEKL. The CDR3 length is 14 residues. V was cut by 3 bases and J by 6 bases, with 14 bases left in between.

This chain links TRBV7-2 with TRBJ2-7; TRBD2 aligns across 12 bases. Germline CDR1 is SGHTA and CDR2 is FQGNSA. The CDR3 loop spans 15 amino acids. Trimming took 5 bases from V and 3 from J; bases not matched to a gene: 5. CDR3 nucleotides: TGTGCCAGCAGCCGGACTAGCGGGGCCCACTACGAGCAGTACTTC. This encodes CASSRTSGAHYEQYF.

The chain recombines TRBV29-1 with TRBJ1-1; D not resolved. Germline values: CDR1 SQVTM, CDR2 ANQGSEA. The CDR3 loop spans 13 amino acids. V shed 4 bases and J shed 5 bases, with 14 bases lying between them. CDR3 in DNA: TGCAGCGTTGTTGCAGAATGGAATACTGAAGCTTTCTTT. It yields the protein CSVVAEWNTEAFF.

The V call is TRBV7-9, the J call TRBJ1-4; weak D call: TRBD1 (5 bases). Germline values: CDR1 SEHNR, CDR2 FQNEAQ (reference sequence). The CDR3 consists of 18 residues. Trimming shortened V by 2 bases and J by 4 bases, and 20 bases separated the two germline ends. CDR3 nucleotide sequence: TGTGCCAGCAGCTTATATCCCCCCCCCGGGGCCCTTAATGAAAAACTGTTTTTT. Its protein product is CASSLYPPPGALNEKLFF.

The CDR3 protein is CASTIGGNNQPQHF. DNA of the CDR3: TGTGCCAGCACCATAGGGGGCAACAATCAGCCCCAGCATTTT. This rearrangement joins TRBV7-2 to TRBJ1-5; TRBD1 matches 7 bases. V gave up 7 bases and J gave up 3 bases; unmatched junction bases: 6. Per germline, CDR1 SGHTA and CDR2 FQGNSA. The CDR3 consists of 14 residues.

V usage is TRBV10-3 and J usage is TRBJ1-1; 8 bases are shared with TRBD1. The CDR3 sequence is 16 residues long. The junction had 14 bases not matched to a gene; V was cut back by 6 bases and J by 5 bases. Germline V lookup: CDR1 ENHRY, CDR2 SYGVKD. CDR3 DNA sequence: TGTGCCATCAGAGGACAGGGAGTAATGGGTGGGACTGAAGCTTTCTTT. Its protein is CAIRGQGVMGGTEAFF.

The V call is TRBV4-1, the J call TRBJ2-1; D possibly uses TRBD1 or TRBD2 (5 bases each). V lost 5 bases, J lost 2 bases, and 7 bases lay in between. The CDR3 runs to 13 residues. Per the germline V gene, CDR1 is MGHRA and CDR2 is YSYEKL. In DNA, the CDR3 is TGCGCCAGCAGCAGGGACGCCTACAATGAGCAGTTCTTC. This codes for CASSRDAYNEQFF.

Details on this clone: Other DNA sequences of this sample code for an identical CDR3. This rearrangement joins TRBV5-1 to TRBJ2-1; D gene uncertain. The CDR3 loop spans 15 amino acids. The V gene lost 4 bases and the J gene lost 0 bases, with 11 bases spanning the gap. Germline V CDR1 and CDR2: SGHRS, YFSETQ. As DNA, the CDR3 is TGCGCCAGCAGCCTGGGTTTGGGCTCCTACAATGAGCAGTTCTTC. This translates into CASSLGLGSYNEQFF.

A single count supports this clone. The V call is TRBV2, the J call TRBJ1-2; the match to TRBD1 covers 8 bases. V shed 6 bases, J shed 8 bases, and the junction held 17 bases outside the gene matches. The length of the CDR3 is 16 residues. Germline-derived CDR1 and CDR2 are SNHLY and FYNNEI. The CDR3 DNA reads TGTGCCAGCAGCCCCAGACAGGGGAATATCGCAGGGGGCTACACCTTC. It specifies CASSPRQGNIAGGYTF.

This clone was observed once. The CDR3 loop is CASSLYGSGRAPYNEQFF. Written as DNA, the CDR3 is TGTGCCAGCAGCTTGTACGGTAGCGGGAGGGCCCCCTACAATGAGCAGTTCTTC. The chain couples TRBV5-5 to TRBJ2-1; 11 bases fit TRBD2. The V and J ends lost 1 base and 2 bases, in that order; junction bases with no gene match: 8. The CDR3 has 18 amino acids. Germline V lookup: CDR1 SGHKS, CDR2 YYEKEE (reference sequence). The whole variable domain, filled in from reference TRBV5-5 and TRBJ2-1, reads DAGVTQSPTHLIKTRGQQVTLRCSPISGHKSVSWYQQVLGQGPQFIFQYYEKEERGRGNFPDRFSARQFPNYSSELNVNALLLGDSALYLCASSLYGSGRAPYNEQFFGPGTRLTVL.

V usage is TRBV11-2 and J usage is TRBJ1-2; 9 bases are shared with TRBD1. The CDR3 sequence is 13 residues long. CDR1 SGHAT and CDR2 FQNNGV come from the germline V gene. Germline trimming cut 6 bases from V and 7 bases from J; bases unmatched to any gene: 6. In nucleotides, the CDR3 is TGTGCCAGCAGTTTGGACAGGGGAGCTGGCTACACCTTC. Protein sequence: CASSLDRGAGYTF.

V usage is TRBV10-2 and J usage is TRBJ1-1; TRBD1 matches at 9 bases. CDR3 length: 16 amino acids. CDR1 WSHSY and CDR2 SAAADI come from the germline V gene. With 7 bases clipped from V and 6 bases from J, the junction kept 15 bases outside the gene matches. The CDR3, as DNA: TGCGCCAGCATGACGGGACAGGGATCCTTAGGGCCTGAAGCTTTCTTT. Translating gives CASMTGQGSLGPEAFF.

This clone was picked up one time. This chain joins TRBV18 and TRBJ2-1; 7 positions match TRBD1. The ends lost 4 bases at V and 6 bases at J; junction bases unmatched: 15. The germline V gene has CDR1 KGHSH and CDR2 LQKENI. The CDR3 length is 17 residues. The CDR3 DNA sequence: TGTGCCAGCTCACTCCCTACGGGACAGACCTTCTCCAATGAGCAGTTCTTC. Translation: CASSLPTGQTFSNEQFF.

This clone appeared a single time. The chain couples TRBV5-1 to TRBJ2-7, with TRBD2 identical over 14 bases. The germline V gene has CDR1 SGHRS and CDR2 YFSETQ. The length of the CDR3 is 17 residues. V gave up 3 bases and J gave up 2 bases; unmatched junction bases: 7. This chain's CDR3 is CASSSASGLAGAYEQYF. The CDR3, as DNA: TGCGCCAGCAGCTCAGCCTCGGGACTAGCGGGGGCCTACGAGCAGTACTTC.

This chain links TRBV10-1 with TRBJ2-1, with D possibly TRBD1 on 5 matching bases. This CDR3 contains 13 residues. Germline V gene lookup returns CDR1 WNHNN and CDR2 SYGVQD (reference sequence). V lost 2 bases to trimming and J lost 6 bases, with 8 bases between them. In DNA, the CDR3 is TGCGCCAGCAGTGAGGACAGAAGCAATGAGCAGTTCTTC. The encoded protein is CASSEDRSNEQFF.